The 19 T cell receptor beta chains in this list originate from one sample, sequenced in a study of T cell responses to AZD1222 COVID-19 vaccine. Sequencing used immunoSEQ multiplex PCR; TCRdb keeps in-frame clones, though not all of them. Of 90,000 to 110,000 clones listed, approximately 90% were seen once; the top ten hold around 10%. Sample: peripheral blood, taken on day 0 of AZD1222 vaccination. The receptor set was obtained from an adult in good health.

This clone came up a few times. The V call is TRBV5-4, the J call TRBJ1-2, with D possibly matching TRBD1 (6 bases). Trimming pared 4 bases from V and 3 bases from J, leaving 10 bases between. Looked up from germline, CDR1 is SGHNT and CDR2 is YYREEE (reference sequence). The CDR3 spans 13 residues. The CDR3 sequence is CASSPDSDYGYTF. CDR3 sequence (DNA): TGTGCCAGCAGCCCGGACAGTGACTATGGCTACACCTTC.

The V call is TRBV3-1 (or the pseudogene TRBV3-2), the J call TRBJ1-5, with TRBD1 matching 7 bases. Germline V gene data show CDR1 as LGHDT and CDR2 as YNNKEL (reference sequence). V gave up 0 bases and J gave up 0 bases; unmatched junction bases: 11. CDR3 length: 19 amino acids. CDR3 protein: CASSQDVSPDRDSNQPQHF. DNA for the CDR3: TGTGCCAGCAGCCAAGACGTTTCCCCCGACAGGGATAGCAATCAGCCCCAGCATTTT.

The chain joins TRBV7-2 to TRBJ1-3; D is ambiguous. Germline assignment: CDR1 SGHTA and CDR2 FQGNSA. The V and J ends lost 1 base and 8 bases respectively, with 3 bases between them. The CDR3 covers 11 residues. In nucleotides, the CDR3 is TGTGCCAGCAGCTTAGTCGACACCATATATTTT. Translating gives CASSLVDTIYF.

The chain uses TRBV19 and TRBJ2-1; unclear D gene. V lost 3 bases to trimming and J lost 1 base, with 10 bases between them. The CDR3 totals 15 residues. CDR1 and CDR2 from the germline V gene are LNHDA and SQIVND (reference sequence). CDR3 region: CASSIGGPSYNEQFF. CDR3 in DNA: TGTGCCAGTAGTATCGGCGGTCCTTCCTACAATGAGCAGTTCTTC.

This clone occurred once. This chain joins TRBV7-8 and TRBJ2-2; TRBD2 might be the D (7 bases). CDR3 length: 14 residues. V lost 4 bases, J lost 7 bases, and 13 bases lay in between. Germline V CDR1 and CDR2: SGHVS, FQNEAQ. This chain's CDR3 is CASSSSGEGGELFF. The CDR3 DNA sequence: TGTGCCAGCAGCTCCTCAGGGGAGGGCGGGGAGCTGTTTTTT.

This clone was counted between two and nine times. This rearrangement joins TRBV5-6 to TRBJ2-3, with D unresolved. CDR3 size: 12 residues. Per germline, CDR1 SGHDT and CDR2 YYEEEE. V was trimmed by 2 bases and J by 4 bases, leaving 5 bases between them. The CDR3 DNA follows: TGTGCCAGCAGCTTAGCCGCAGATACGCAGTATTTT. As protein: CASSLAADTQYF.

The chain employs TRBV29-1 and TRBJ1-4, with no clear D. V was clipped by 5 bases and J by 3 bases, with 4 bases between them. Germline-derived CDR1 and CDR2 are SQVTM and ANQGSEA. The CDR3 covers 11 residues. In DNA form, the CDR3 reads TGCAGCGTTCGCCCTAATGAAAAACTGTTTTTT. Its protein is CSVRPNEKLFF.

This chain uses TRBV15 with TRBJ1-2, with 7 nucleotides matching TRBD1. The CDR3 totals 14 residues. CDR1 is LNHNV, CDR2 YYDKDF, per germline (reference sequence). J lost 4 bases, V lost 5 bases, and 7 bases had no gene match. CDR3 sequence: CATSPGGGFYGYTF. CDR3 nucleotides: TGTGCCACCAGCCCAGGGGGGGGGTTCTATGGCTACACCTTC. The entire variable domain, with the rest obtained from reference TRBV15 and TRBJ1-2, is as follows: DAMVIQNPRYQVTQFGKPVTLSCSQTLNHNVMYWYQQKSSQAPKLLFHYYDKDFNNEADTPDNFQSRRPNTSFCFLDIRSPGLGDTAMYLCATSPGGGFYGYTFGSGTRLTVV.

This chain's CDR3 is CASSYSLGNAHYEQYF. The DNA of the CDR3 is TGTGCCAGCAGTTACTCTTTGGGGAATGCGCACTACGAGCAGTACTTC. J is TRBJ2-7 and V is TRBV6-2 or TRBV6-3; D is unresolved. The V gene lost 0 bases and the J gene lost 3 bases, with 15 bases spanning the gap. Looked up from germline, CDR1 is MNHEY and CDR2 is SVGEGT. The CDR3 sequence is 16 residues long.

This clone was found a few times. The chain recombines TRBV27 with TRBJ2-7; D is uncertain. V lost 6 bases, J lost 3 bases, and 9 bases lay in between. CDR1 and CDR2 from the germline V gene are MNHEY and SMNVEV (reference sequence). This CDR3 has 12 residues. For the CDR3, the DNA is TGTGCCAGCAGGAAAGAGAACTACGAGCAGTACTTC. Encoded protein: CASRKENYEQYF.

V gene TRBV2 combines with J gene TRBJ2-7; D is unclear. Germline V CDR1 and CDR2: SNHLY, FYNNEI. Trimming cost V 4 bases and J 5 bases, with 6 bases left between them. The CDR3 contains 11 residues. The CDR3 nucleotides read TGTGCCAGCAGTGGGGTTGACGAGCAGTACTTC. This encodes CASSGVDEQYF. The entire variable domain, with the rest obtained from reference TRBV2 and TRBJ2-7, is as follows: EPEVTQTPSHQVTQMGQEVILRCVPISNHLYFYWYRQILGQKVEFLVSFYNNEISEKSEIFDDQFSVERPDGSNFTLKIRSTKLEDSAMYFCASSGVDEQYFGPGTRLTVT.

V gene TRBV9 combines with J gene TRBJ1-2; tentatively, D is TRBD1 (6 bases). Germline V gene data show CDR1 as SGDLS and CDR2 as YYNGEE. There are 13 residues in the CDR3. V gave up 5 bases and J gave up 4 bases, with 12 bases separating them. In DNA form, the CDR3 reads TGTGCCAGCAGTAATGGACAGTTCTATGGCTACACCTTC. Translating it yields CASSNGQFYGYTF. Based on the CDR3 plus reference TRBV9 and TRBJ1-2, the full variable domain is DSGVTQTPKHLITATGQRVTLRCSPRSGDLSVYWYQQSLDQGLQFLIQYYNGEERAKGNILERFSAQQFPDLHSELNLSSLELGDSALYFCASSNGQFYGYTFGSGTRLTVV.

The chain is built from TRBV5-1 and TRBJ2-1, with a possible D match to TRBD1 (6 bases). Between the trimmed V and J ends, which lost 9 bases and 1 base, there was a span of 11 bases. The CDR3 is made up of 13 amino acids. Germline-derived CDR1 and CDR2 are SGHRS and YFSETQ. The CDR3: CATRTGSYNEQFF. CDR3 DNA sequence: TGCGCCACAAGAACAGGGTCCTACAATGAGCAGTTCTTC.

This chain connects TRBV13 to TRBJ2-7; 10 nucleotides agree with TRBD2. V trimming: 1 base; J trimming: 1 base; junction bases outside the gene matches: 4. CDR1 PRHDT and CDR2 FYEKMQ come from the germline V gene (reference sequence). CDR3 length: 16 residues. The CDR3 reads CASSLVAGGMSYEQYF. The CDR3 nucleotides read TGTGCCAGCAGCTTAGTAGCGGGAGGAATGTCCTACGAGCAGTACTTC. Based on the CDR3 plus reference TRBV13 and TRBJ2-7, the full variable domain is AAGVIQSPRHLIKEKRETATLKCYPIPRHDTVYWYQQGPGQDPQFLISFYEKMQSDKGSIPDRFSAQQFSDYHSELNMSSLELGDSALYFCASSLVAGGMSYEQYFGPGTRLTVT.

The V gene is TRBV29-1, the J gene TRBJ2-5; TRBD1 or TRBD2 may be the D gene (5 bases each). The V gene's germline CDR1 is SQVTM and CDR2 ANQGSEA. V was cut by 1 base and J by 6 bases, with 6 bases left in between. The CDR3 spans 11 residues. This CDR3 reads CSVEGGKTQYF. CDR3 in DNA: TGCAGCGTTGAAGGGGGGAAGACCCAGTACTTC.

The genes are TRBV27 and TRBJ2-3, with TRBD1 matching 8 bases. The CDR3 extends over 16 amino acids. Looked up from germline, CDR1 is MNHEY and CDR2 is SMNVEV (reference sequence). V shed 2 bases, J shed 2 bases, and the junction held 6 bases outside the gene matches. The DNA for the CDR3 is TGTGCCAGCAGTTTAAGTCGGACAGGGACCACAGATACGCAGTATTTT. The encoded protein is CASSLSRTGTTDTQYF.

The V gene is TRBV19, the J gene TRBJ2-5; tentative D call: TRBD1 (5 bases). V was trimmed by 3 bases and J by 0 bases, leaving 8 bases between them. Germline V gene lookup returns CDR1 LNHDA and CDR2 SQIVND (reference sequence). The CDR3 covers 14 residues. Here the CDR3 reads CASSIDRNQETQYF. The CDR3 DNA follows: TGTGCCAGTAGTATTGACAGAAACCAAGAGACCCAGTACTTC.

This clone was recorded a few times. The chain combines TRBV5-5 with TRBJ1-6; the D gene is possibly TRBD1 (6 bases). Germline CDR1 and CDR2: SGHKS and YYEKEE (reference sequence). CDR3 length equals 15 residues. V was shortened by 1 base and J by 10 bases, with 15 bases between the two germline ends. In DNA, the CDR3 is TGTGCCAGCAGCTTGTTTGCTGGGGGCCGATCACCCCTCCACTTT. It translates to CASSLFAGGRSPLHF. The full variable domain, completed using reference TRBV5-5 and TRBJ1-6, is DAGVTQSPTHLIKTRGQQVTLRCSPISGHKSVSWYQQVLGQGPQFIFQYYEKEERGRGNFPDRFSARQFPNYSSELNVNALLLGDSALYLCASSLFAGGRSPLHFGNGTRLTVT.

The chain couples TRBV7-9 to TRBJ2-3; 12 positions match TRBD2. V was clipped by 5 bases and J by 3 bases; unmatched bases: 12. The CDR3 sequence is 18 residues long. CDR1 and CDR2 (germline): SEHNR, FQNEAQ (reference sequence). CDR3 loop: CASSLRRLTSGRTDTQYF. The CDR3 bases are TGTGCCAGCAGCCTAAGACGACTAACTAGCGGGAGGACAGATACGCAGTATTTT.